Presented here are 32 T cell receptor beta chains from one specimen sequenced in a study of regulatory dendritic cells for organ transplantation. Produced via immunoSEQ multiplex PCR; TCRdb's table is partial and in-frame only. Here the sample spans 25,000 to 30,000 clones, over 75% being singletons. The sequencing input was memory CD4+ T cells from blood. Specified subset: CD45RO+ memory T cells. These receptor sequences come from a human donor in good health.

This chain connects TRBV29-1 to TRBJ1-2; the D is unclear. The ends were cut back, 4 bases at V and 4 bases at J, with 13 bases in the middle. Germline V lookup: CDR1 SQVTM, CDR2 ANQGSEA. This CDR3 comprises 13 residues. The CDR3 coding sequence is TGCAGCGTTGTCTCCACTTCTTCCTATGGCTACACCTTC. This codes for CSVVSTSSYGYTF. The full variable domain, rest sourced from reference TRBV29-1 and TRBJ1-2, is SAVISQKPSRDICQRGTSLTIQCQVDSQVTMMFWYRQQPGQSLTLIATANQGSEATYESGFVIDKFPISRPNLTFSTLTVSNMSPEDSSIYLCSVVSTSSYGYTFGSGTRLTVV.

This clone was recorded once. The rearrangement uses TRBV10-1 and TRBJ2-3, with D uncertain. Germline V gene sequence: CDR1 WNHNN, CDR2 SYGVQD (reference sequence). V lost 4 bases to trimming and J lost 5 bases, with 10 bases between them. This CDR3 contains 13 residues. CDR3 region: CASSVQPEDTQYF. The DNA for the CDR3 is TGCGCCAGCAGTGTTCAGCCAGAAGATACGCAGTATTTT.

The chain joins TRBV27 to TRBJ1-3; no clear D. The V end lost 5 bases, the J end lost 0 bases, and 5 bases lay between the germline ends. The germline V gene has CDR1 MNHEY and CDR2 SMNVEV (reference sequence). CDR3 size: 13 residues. CDR3 nucleotide sequence: TGTGCCAGCAGTCCATACTCTGGAAACACCATATATTTT. Translation: CASSPYSGNTIYF.

This chain connects TRBV6-5 to TRBJ1-2; possible D gene TRBD1, 5 bases. The germline CDR1 and CDR2 sequences are MNHEY and SVGAGI. CDR3 length: 13 amino acids. V was cut by 8 bases and J by 0 bases, with 10 bases left in between. The CDR3 sequence is CASRQGPNYGYTF. In nucleotides, the CDR3 is TGTGCCAGCCGCCAGGGACCTAACTATGGCTACACCTTC.

There are a few counts of this clone. The chain has TRBV6-6 and TRBJ1-3, with TRBD1 identical over 8 bases. The CDR3 extends over 13 amino acids. CDR1 and CDR2 from the germline V gene are MNHNY and SVGAGI (reference sequence). The trim removed 6 bases at V and 3 bases at J, leaving 1 base unmatched. The CDR3, as DNA: TGTGCCAGCAGACAGGGGGTTGGAAACACCATATATTTT. This translates into CASRQGVGNTIYF.

The gene calls are TRBV19 and TRBJ2-5, with TRBD2 matching over 12 bases. With 3 bases clipped from V and 4 bases from J, the junction kept 0 bases outside the gene matches. The CDR3 loop spans 14 amino acids. CDR1 and CDR2 from the germline V gene are LNHDA and SQIVND (reference sequence). In DNA form, the CDR3 reads TGTGCCAGTAGTATGGGACTAGCGGGAGAGACCCAGTACTTC. Residues: CASSMGLAGETQYF.

The chain combines TRBV10-2 with TRBJ1-5; D remains ambiguous. Between the trimmed V and J ends, which lost 6 bases and 2 bases, there was a span of 11 bases. CDR3 size: 14 residues. Germline V gives CDR1 WSHSY, CDR2 SAAADI. The CDR3 protein is CASRFGQGNQPQHF. CDR3 DNA: TGCGCCAGCAGGTTCGGGCAGGGCAATCAGCCCCAGCATTTT.

The rearrangement uses TRBV7-2 and TRBJ2-1; 7 bases fit TRBD2. From germline, CDR1 is SGHTA and CDR2 FQGNSA. The CDR3 consists of 16 residues. V shed 4 bases and J 7 bases; nucleotides not matched to a gene: 13. The CDR3 DNA reads TGTGCCAGCAGCTCGCAGGGCCGGACTAGTCTTAATGAGCAGTTCTTC. Translation: CASSSQGRTSLNEQFF.

This clone appeared a few times. The genes are TRBV6-6 and TRBJ2-7; D is unclear. Germline V lookup: CDR1 MNHNY, CDR2 SVGAGI (reference sequence). The V and J ends lost 2 bases and 4 bases respectively, with 9 bases between them. CDR3 length: 13 amino acids. The CDR3 DNA reads as TGTGCCAGCAGTTACGATGTTAGGTACGAGCAGTACTTC. Residues: CASSYDVRYEQYF.

This clone came up once. This chain connects TRBV18 to TRBJ2-3; perhaps TRBD1 as D (5 bases). CDR3 length equals 15 residues. The ends were cut back, 1 base at V and 3 bases at J, with 11 bases in the middle. Germline loops: CDR1 KGHSH, CDR2 LQKENI. In DNA form, the CDR3 reads TGTGCCAGCTCACCACGGCAGGGCGTAACAGATACGCAGTATTTT. This encodes CASSPRQGVTDTQYF.

The chain couples TRBV4-3 to TRBJ2-1, with 8 bases that match TRBD1. V was pared by 3 bases and J by 5 bases, with 6 bases of the junction left unmatched. Germline V CDR1 and CDR2: LGHNA, YSLEER. This CDR3 has 15 amino acids. CDR3 in amino acids: CASSHLSTGDNEQFF. CDR3 in DNA: TGCGCCAGCAGCCACCTCTCGACAGGGGACAATGAGCAGTTCTTC.

V gene TRBV4-1 combines with J gene TRBJ2-7, with 8 bases matching TRBD2. Per the germline V gene, CDR1 is MGHRA and CDR2 is YSYEKL. The ends lost 4 bases at V and 9 bases at J; junction bases unmatched: 17. The CDR3 contains 16 residues. CDR3 DNA: TGCGCCAGCAGCCCGCCGGGGGGGGTCGGGCCTAGGGTGCAGTACTTC. Translated, it gives CASSPPGGVGPRVQYF.

This CDR3 reads CASSPVAGSVYGYTF. Here the CDR3 DNA reads TGCGCCAGCAGCCCAGTAGCAGGGTCGGTCTATGGCTACACCTTC. The rearrangement joins TRBV4-3 to TRBJ1-2, with D possibly being TRBD1 (5 bases). The germline V gene encodes CDR1 LGHNA and CDR2 YSLEER. This CDR3 comprises 15 residues. V lost 4 bases and J 4 bases, leaving 16 bases between the germline ends.

The chain uses TRBV25-1 and TRBJ1-3; D perhaps matches TRBD1 (5 bases). The CDR3 contains 15 residues. Trimming shortened V by 3 bases and J by 2 bases, and 11 bases separated the two germline ends. In germline, CDR1 is MGHDK, CDR2 SYGVNS. The CDR3 sequence: CASSDPGHAGNTIYF. The CDR3 region has the DNA TGTGCCAGCAGTGACCCCGGACATGCTGGAAACACCATATATTTT. Looking up the rest from reference TRBV25-1 and TRBJ1-3 gives the full variable domain: EADIYQTPRYLVIGTGKKITLECSQTMGHDKMYWYQQDPGMELHLIHYSYGVNSTEKGDLSSESTVSRIRTEHFPLTLESARPSHTSQYLCASSDPGHAGNTIYFGEGSWLTVV.

The chain couples TRBV5-5 to TRBJ2-5; D not certain. From germline, CDR1 is SGHKS and CDR2 YYEKEE (reference sequence). This CDR3 has 16 amino acids. Trimming took off 4 bases at V and 2 bases at J, with 18 bases between the two ends. As DNA, the CDR3 is TGTGCCAGCAGCCCGGGTAGAGTTTCCGATCAAGAGACCCAGTACTTC. This gives the protein CASSPGRVSDQETQYF.

This CDR3 is CASSLVDSGRTPQETQYF. The CDR3 DNA sequence: TGCGCCAGCAGCTTGGTAGATAGCGGGAGGACCCCCCAAGAGACCCAGTACTTC. The chain is built from TRBV5-1 and TRBJ2-5; 10 bases line up with TRBD2. Unmatched junction bases numbered 9, after V lost 0 bases and J lost 1 base. This CDR3 contains 18 residues. Germline CDR1 and CDR2: SGHRS and YFSETQ.

The chain employs TRBV4-3 and TRBJ2-3; no clear D. The CDR3 spans 14 residues. In germline, CDR1 is LGHNA, CDR2 YSLEER. Trimming removed 0 bases at V and 3 bases at J, with 7 bases between. The CDR3 loop reads CASSQDSPTDTQYF. The CDR3 coding sequence is TGCGCCAGCAGCCAAGATAGTCCGACAGATACGCAGTATTTT.

The chain recombines TRBV16 with TRBJ1-3; no firm D call. The V and J ends lost 4 bases and 0 bases respectively, with 10 bases between them. Germline lookup yields CDR1 KGHSY and CDR2 FQNENV. The CDR3 covers 15 residues. The CDR3 sequence: CASSPSRVSGNTIYF. The DNA for the CDR3 is TGTGCCAGCAGCCCTTCTCGCGTCTCTGGAAACACCATATATTTT.

The rearrangement links TRBV5-4 to TRBJ1-6; D gene uncertain. Germline CDR1 reads SGHNT; CDR2 reads YYREEE (reference sequence). CDR3 length equals 15 residues. The ends were cut back, 4 bases at V and 5 bases at J, with 13 bases in the middle. The chain's CDR3 is CASSLYTVNNSPLHF. The CDR3 DNA follows: TGTGCCAGCAGCCTTTACACGGTCAATAATTCACCCCTCCACTTT.

V gene TRBV6-6 combines with J gene TRBJ2-5, with TRBD2 matching over 9 bases. The CDR3 has 16 amino acids. Trimming cost V 4 bases and J 5 bases; bases outside gene matches: 11. Germline assignment: CDR1 MNHNY and CDR2 SVGAGI (reference sequence). Written as DNA, the CDR3 is TGTGCCAGCAGTTCCTATAGCGGGGGCGGGCGGGAGACCCAGTACTTC. Amino acids: CASSSYSGGGRETQYF.

This clone was picked up a small number of times. V usage is TRBV19 and J usage is TRBJ1-2; tentative D call: TRBD1 (6 bases). Trimming took 6 bases from V and 5 from J, leaving 10 bases between them. CDR1 and CDR2 from the germline V gene are LNHDA and SQIVND (reference sequence). The CDR3 covers 12 residues. CDR3 bases: TGTGCCAGTAGAACCACAGGGTATGGCTACACCTTC. Protein: CASRTTGYGYTF.

CDR3 nucleotide sequence: TGTGCCAGTAGTCTCCGGGCCTACGGACAGCCCCAGCATTTT. Protein sequence: CASSLRAYGQPQHF. The V gene is TRBV19, the J gene TRBJ1-5, with unresolved D. CDR1 is LNHDA and CDR2 is SQIVND in the germline V gene (reference sequence). This CDR3 has 14 residues. The V and J ends lost 5 bases and 7 bases respectively, with 15 bases between them.

This clone was recorded once. This chain uses TRBV18 with TRBJ2-3; D is perhaps TRBD1 or TRBD2 (6 bases each). The ends were cut back, 2 bases at V and 2 bases at J, with 11 bases in the middle. Germline V gene sequence: CDR1 KGHSH, CDR2 LQKENI. This CDR3 has 15 amino acids. This CDR3 reads CASSPGGPVTDTQYF. The CDR3 region has the DNA TGTGCCAGCTCACCAGGGGGGCCGGTCACAGATACGCAGTATTTT.

This clone has a handful of counts. J is TRBJ2-7 and V is TRBV4-1, with unresolved D. The CDR3 has 13 amino acids. In germline, CDR1 is MGHRA, CDR2 YSYEKL. Trimming cost V 1 base and J 0 bases, with 4 bases left between them. CDR3 residues: CASSQAPSYEQYF. In DNA form, the CDR3 reads TGCGCCAGCAGCCAAGCTCCCTCCTACGAGCAGTACTTC.

The chain combines TRBV6-5 with TRBJ2-1; D could derive from TRBD1 or TRBD2 (6 bases each). V was pared by 7 bases and J by 1 base, with 14 bases between. The length of the CDR3 is 15 residues. Per germline, CDR1 MNHEY and CDR2 SVGAGI. For the CDR3, the DNA is TGTGCCAGCAAGGGGGGATACGAGTCCTACAATGAGCAGTTCTTC. This translates into CASKGGYESYNEQFF.

This clone ranks as medium-sized. V and J are TRBV14 and TRBJ1-2; TRBD1 is a possible D gene (6 bases). Between the trimmed V and J ends, which lost 3 bases and 6 bases, there was a span of 11 bases. This CDR3 is built from 13 residues. The germline V gene has CDR1 SGHDN and CDR2 FVKESK. The CDR3 DNA sequence: TGTGCCAGCAGCCATAGCAGGGGTAATGGCTACACCTTC. This translates into CASSHSRGNGYTF.

This sequence joins TRBV25-1 and TRBJ2-7; perhaps TRBD1 as D (5 bases). Germline CDR1 and CDR2: MGHDK and SYGVNS. V lost 3 bases and J 3 bases, leaving 6 bases between the germline ends. The CDR3 is 12 residues long. The CDR3 sequence is CASSDQGYEQYF. The CDR3 DNA follows: TGTGCCAGCAGTGACCAGGGCTACGAGCAGTACTTC.

J is TRBJ1-1 and V is TRBV18; D gene ambiguous. This CDR3 comprises 16 residues. CDR1 KGHSH and CDR2 LQKENI come from the germline V gene. V lost 2 bases to trimming and J lost 0 bases, with 13 bases between them. CDR3: CASSPDQSFMNTEAFF. CDR3 DNA: TGTGCCAGCTCACCAGACCAATCCTTCATGAACACTGAAGCTTTCTTT. Variable domain in full (rest from reference TRBV18 and TRBJ1-1): NAGVMQNPRHLVRRRGQEARLRCSPMKGHSHVYWYRQLPEEGLKFMVYLQKENIIDESGMPKERFSAEFPKEGPSILRIQQVVRGDSAAYFCASSPDQSFMNTEAFFGQGTRLTVV.

The chain employs TRBV6-4 and TRBJ1-1; D unclear. Per the germline V gene, CDR1 is MRHNA and CDR2 is SNTAGT. The V gene lost 5 bases and the J gene lost 1 base, with 8 bases spanning the gap. The CDR3 contains 13 residues. CDR3 nucleotide sequence: TGTGCCAGCAGTTATGAGGAGAACACTGAAGCTTTCTTT. This codes for CASSYEENTEAFF.

The rearrangement uses TRBV7-2 and TRBJ2-5; the match to TRBD2 covers 11 bases. CDR3 length: 18 residues. Germline V gene sequence: CDR1 SGHTA, CDR2 FQGNSA. V lost 4 bases, J lost 5 bases, and 15 bases stayed unmatched. The CDR3 nucleotides read TGTGCCAGCAGCTACTCCGGGCCGGGACTAGCGGCGGGGGAGACCCAGTACTTC. Its translation: CASSYSGPGLAAGETQYF. The entire variable domain, with the rest obtained from reference TRBV7-2 and TRBJ2-5, is as follows: GAGVSQSPSNKVTEKGKDVELRCDPISGHTALYWYRQSLGQGLEFLIYFQGNSAPDKSGLPSDRFSAERTGGSVSTLTIQRTQQEDSAVYLCASSYSGPGLAAGETQYFGPGTRLLVL.

The gene calls are TRBV6-6 and TRBJ1-1; D unresolved. Germline values: CDR1 MNHNY, CDR2 SVGAGI (reference sequence). V was clipped by 6 bases and J by 0 bases, with 14 bases between them. This CDR3 is built from 15 residues. CDR3 in DNA: TGTGCCAGCAGCCGCTATGGGGTCATGAACACTGAAGCTTTCTTT. This gives the protein CASSRYGVMNTEAFF.

The genes are TRBV2 and TRBJ2-7, with D hard to call. V was clipped by 5 bases and J by 3 bases, with 5 bases between them. The CDR3 loop spans 11 amino acids. CDR1 is SNHLY and CDR2 is FYNNEI in the germline V gene. As DNA, the CDR3 is TGTGCCAGCAGTCCGTACTACGAGCAGTACTTC. It translates to CASSPYYEQYF.